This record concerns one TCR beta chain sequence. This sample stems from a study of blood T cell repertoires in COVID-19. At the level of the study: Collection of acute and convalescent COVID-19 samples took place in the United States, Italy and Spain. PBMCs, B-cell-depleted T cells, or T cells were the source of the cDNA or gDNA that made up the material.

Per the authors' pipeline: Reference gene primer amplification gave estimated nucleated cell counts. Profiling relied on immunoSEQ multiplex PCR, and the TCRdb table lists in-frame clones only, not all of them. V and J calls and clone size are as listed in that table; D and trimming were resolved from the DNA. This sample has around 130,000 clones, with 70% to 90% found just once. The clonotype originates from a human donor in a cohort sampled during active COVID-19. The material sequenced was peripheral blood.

In nucleotides, the CDR3 is TGCGCCAGCAGCCAAGAATGGGGGGGGACGGAAGAGACCCAGTACTTC. It yields the protein CASSQEWGGTEETQYF. This sequence joins TRBV4-1 and TRBJ2-5; 7 nucleotides agree with TRBD2. CDR3 size: 16 residues. Germline V lookup: CDR1 MGHRA, CDR2 YSYEKL. Losses at the gene ends were 0 bases for V and 3 bases for J; bases not matched to a gene: 7.